One T cell receptor (beta chain) is described in this entry. CDR1 is SQVTM and CDR2 is ANQGSEA in the germline V gene. The V and J ends lost 1 base and 4 bases respectively, with 16 bases between them. The CDR3 has 15 amino acids. The sample originates from a study of blood T cell repertoires in COVID-19. This table comes from immunoSEQ multiplex PCR, and its TCRdb copy is limited to in-frame clones, with some not included. The data show more than 150,000 clones, about 86% seen once. The chain uses TRBV29-1 and TRBJ1-2; D unclear. This receptor was identified in a woman younger than 35 who had recovered from COVID-19. Sequences were obtained from peripheral blood. The CDR3 sequence is CSVEVARWRSYGYTF. In DNA, the CDR3 is TGCAGCGTTGAAGTCGCCAGGTGGAGGAGCTATGGCTACACCTTC.